Listed below are T cell receptor beta chains from one sample, sequenced in a study of T cell changes during pregnancy in multiple sclerosis. Sequenced by immunoSEQ multiplex PCR; TCRdb stores in-frame clones only, minus some. The sample holds under 85,000 clones, more than 75% seen once. The sample consisted of peripheral blood, taken in the third trimester of pregnancy. These receptors originate from a female donor in good health, enrolled as a control in a pregnancy study. CDR3s include the opening cysteine and the closing phenylalanine or tryptophan. A D gene is named only where the DNA matches it firmly. Size values are once, few and many counts, or a class for expanded clones, and some rows have none.

TRBJ2-3 NA NA TRBV11-2 TGTGCCAGCAGCCTGACAGGCAGCCCTAGCACAGATACGCAGTATTTT CASSLTGSPSTDTQYF
TRBJ2-1 NA TRBD1 TRBV29-1 TGCAGCGTCCCGTCGGGACAGGCAGGGAACAATGAGCAGTTCTTC CSVPSGQAGNNEQFF
TRBJ2-2 NA TRBD1 TRBV9 TGTGCCAGCAGCGTAGCTAGGACAGGGAACACCGGGGAGCTGTTTTTT CASSVARTGNTGELFF
TRBJ1-5 NA NA TRBV19 TGTGCCAGTAGTATATGGTCCCCCGAGGGCAATCAGCCCCAGCATTTT CASSIWSPEGNQPQHF
TRBJ2-3 NA NA TRBV7-2 TGTGCCAGCAGACGCATGCAGGGTGGGGAAATACGAGCAGATACGCAGTATTTT CASRRMQGGEIRADTQYF
TRBJ2-1 NA NA TRBV7-9 TGTGCCAGCAGTCATCCCTCGAGCTCCTACAATGAGCAGTTCTTC CASSHPSSSYNEQFF
TRBJ2-5 NA TRBD2 TRBV11-1 TGTGCCAGCAGCTTAGAGGCTAGCGGGGGGGCCATGAAGACCCAGTACTTC CASSLEASGGAMKTQYF
TRBJ2-3 NA TRBD1 TRBV18 TGTGCCAGCTCATCGGGACAGAGTACAGATACGCAGTATTTT CASSSGQSTDTQYF
TRBJ1-2 NA TRBD1 TRBV4-3 TGCGCCAGCAGCCAAGAGGGACAGGGGACTCTTGACTATGGCTACACCTTC CASSQEGQGTLDYGYTF
TRBJ1-2 NA NA TRBV6-5 TGTGCCAGCACACGAGGGCGGACTAGCTATGGCTACACCTTC CASTRGRTSYGYTF
TRBJ1-2 NA NA TRBV19 TGTGCCAGTAGTTCACACAGGCTTGGCTACACCTTC CASSSHRLGYTF
TRBJ2-1 NA NA TRBV19 TGTGCCAGTAGTCCGGCCAGGGGTGGGAGCTCCTACAATGAGCAGTTCTTC CASSPARGGSSYNEQFF
TRBJ1-1 NA TRBD1 TRBV6-4 TGTGCCAGCAGACCCCAACCGGGACAGGGTAACACTGAAGCTTTCTTT CASRPQPGQGNTEAFF
TRBJ2-7 NA TRBD2 TRBV7-2 TGTGCCAGCAGGGTGGGGGGGACTAGCTCCTACGAGCAGTACTTC CASRVGGTSSYEQYF
TRBJ2-5 NA TRBD2 TRBV18 TGTGCCAGCTCACTACTTTTGCGGGGGGACCAAGAGACCCAGTACTTC CASSLLLRGDQETQYF
TRBJ2-5 NA TRBD2 TRBV27 TGTGCCAGCAGTCCGAGACTAGCGGGGGGCACCTCAAGAGTGACCCAGTACTTC CASSPRLAGGTSRVTQYF
TRBJ1-2 NA NA TRBV7-8 TGTGCCAGCAGCTCAGGGGTCCTATACGGCTACACCTTC CASSSGVLYGYTF
TRBJ2-2 NA TRBD1 TRBV7-3 TGTGCCAGCAGCCCAGACAGGGGGCTTAACACCGGGGAGCTGTTTTTT CASSPDRGLNTGELFF
TRBJ2-7 NA NA TRBV28 TGTGCCAGCAGTTTATTTAGCTTTCCCTACGAGCAGTACTTC CASSLFSFPYEQYF
TRBJ2-7 NA NA TRBV6-5 TGTGCCAGCAGTCCGAACGACAGGACCTACGAGCAGTACTTC CASSPNDRTYEQYF
TRBJ2-2 NA NA TRBV6-4 TGTGCCAGCAGCCCCCAGGGTACCGGGGAGCTGTTTTTT CASSPQGTGELFF
TRBJ1-1 NA NA TRBV7-2 TGTGCCAGCAGTCTACAGGGAAATACTGAAGCTTTCTTT CASSLQGNTEAFF
TRBJ1-5 NA NA TRBV18 TGTGCCAGCTCACAACAGGGTACCAATCAGCCCCAGCATTTT CASSQQGTNQPQHF
TRBJ2-7 NA NA TRBV27 TGTGCCAGCAGTTTGAGGACTATGGACGAGCAGTACTTC CASSLRTMDEQYF
TRBJ2-1 once NA TRBV5-4 TGTGCCAGCAAGTTCGGCGGGTACTACAATGAGCAGTTCTTC CASKFGGYYNEQFF
TRBJ2-7 NA TRBD2 TRBV27 TGTGCCAGCAGTTTACGGGGCGGGGGGGCTAATGAGCAGTACTTC CASSLRGGGANEQYF
TRBJ1-5 NA TRBD1 TRBV27 TGTGCCAGCAGAAACAGGGGGCATCAGCCCCAGCATTTT CASRNRGHQPQHF
TRBJ1-1 NA NA TRBV7-8 TGTGCCAGCAGCCCGCAGGGTGGGGTTCTAGCTTTCTTT CASSPQGGVLAFF
TRBJ2-3 NA NA TRBV7-8 TGTGCCAGCAGCTCAGGGGGGACAGATACGCAGTATTTT CASSSGGTDTQYF
TRBJ2-1 NA TRBD1 TRBV14 TGTGCCAGCAGCCAGGGACAGGGGTACCCCTCCTACAATGAGCAGTTCTTC CASSQGQGYPSYNEQFF
TRBJ2-2 NA TRBD2 TRBV30 TGTGCCTGGAGTGTATGGGGGGGACGCACCGGGGAGCTGTTTTTT CAWSVWGGRTGELFF
TRBJ1-2 NA NA TRBV19 TGTGCCAGTACCAGGGCGGCTAACTATGGCTACACCTTC CASTRAANYGYTF
TRBJ1-6 NA NA TRBV7-8 TGTGCCAGCAGCTTAGGGGGGCTCGGGACCTCTTATAATTCACCCCTCCACTTT CASSLGGLGTSYNSPLHF
TRBJ1-1 NA NA TRBV9 TGTGCCAGCGGCGATTTAAACAGGGACACTGAAGCTTTCTTT CASGDLNRDTEAFF
TRBJ2-5 NA TRBD1 TRBV25-1 TGTGCCAGCAGTGGAACAGGGGGCTTGGAGACCCAGTACTTC CASSGTGGLETQYF
TRBJ2-7 NA NA TRBV28 TGTGCCAGCAGTGAAACCGGGACACTACCCTACGAGCAGTACTTC CASSETGTLPYEQYF
TRBJ1-2 few NA TRBV14 TGTGCCAGCAGCCGGAAGAGTTGGTACGGAGGCTATGGCTACACCTTC CASSRKSWYGGYGYTF
TRBJ1-1 NA NA TRBV18 TGTGCCAGCTCACTAGGGGGAAACACTGAAGCTTTCTTT CASSLGGNTEAFF
TRBJ1-2 NA NA TRBV10-2 TGCGCCAGCAGTGAGACCGCAGGGGTCGGCTATGGCTACACCTTC CASSETAGVGYGYTF
TRBJ1-2 NA NA TRBV19 TGTGCCAGTAGTATTAAAACCTTCGGGGGCTATGGCTACACCTTC CASSIKTFGGYGYTF
TRBJ2-3 NA TRBD2 TRBV4-3 TGCGCCAGCAGCCAAGGCACTAGCGGGGACGATACATATACGCAGTATTTT CASSQGTSGDDTYTQYF
TRBJ2-4 NA NA TRBV5-4 TGTGCCAGCAGCTCTCGGGACATTGGGGCCAAAAACATTCAGTACTTC CASSSRDIGAKNIQYF
TRBJ2-6 NA TRBD1 TRBV30 TGTGCCTGGGAAGGGACAGGGGAAAGTAGCTCTGGGGCCAACGTCCTGACTTTC CAWEGTGESSSGANVLTF
TRBJ2-1 once TRBD2 TRBV5-1 TGCGCCAGCAGCTTTACTAGCGTCTCCTACAATGAGCAGTTCTTC CASSFTSVSYNEQFF
TRBJ2-7 NA TRBD1 TRBV28 TGTGCCAGCAGTTCCCCGGGACAGGGGCTGATGAAGCAGTACTTC CASSSPGQGLMKQYF
TRBJ2-1 NA NA TRBV9 TGTGCCAGCAGCGCACGACTAGGTACCGATGAGCAGTTCTTC CASSARLGTDEQFF
TRBJ2-1 NA TRBD2 TRBV4-3 TGCGCCAGCAGCCAAGATAGGACTAGCGGGGGGTACAATGAGCAGTTCTTC CASSQDRTSGGYNEQFF
TRBJ2-1 NA TRBD2 TRBV6-5 TGTGCCAGCCATAGCCCGGGGACTAGCAATGAGCAGTTCTTC CASHSPGTSNEQFF
TRBJ2-1 once TRBD2 TRBV28 TGTGCCAGCAGCCCTTTGAGGGTAGCGGGGGCCAATGAGCAGTTCTTC CASSPLRVAGANEQFF
TRBJ1-1 NA NA TRBV5-1 TGCGCCAGCAGCTTGTCAGGAATGGTTAGCACTGAAGCTTTCTTT CASSLSGMVSTEAFF
TRBJ2-5 NA NA TRBV5-4 TGTGCCAGCAGCTCTGGGGTCCCGGGGTTGCGGGGCCAAGAGACCCAGTACTTC CASSSGVPGLRGQETQYF
TRBJ2-3 once TRBD1 TRBV6-1 TGTGCCAGCGAGGGGGCCTCAGATACGCAGTATTTT CASEGASDTQYF
TRBJ2-2 NA NA TRBV4-3 TGCGCCAGCAGCCAAGGGTCCGCCGGCACCGGGGAGCTGTTTTTT CASSQGSAGTGELFF
TRBJ2-6 NA NA TRBV14 TGTGCCAGCAGCCAACCATCGGACAGCTCTGGGGCCAACGTCCTGACTTTC CASSQPSDSSGANVLTF
TRBJ1-5 NA NA TRBV28 TGTGCCAGCAGTTTTGTCTTTACGGTGTCCGGGGATGGCAATCAGCCCCAGCATTTT CASSFVFTVSGDGNQPQHF